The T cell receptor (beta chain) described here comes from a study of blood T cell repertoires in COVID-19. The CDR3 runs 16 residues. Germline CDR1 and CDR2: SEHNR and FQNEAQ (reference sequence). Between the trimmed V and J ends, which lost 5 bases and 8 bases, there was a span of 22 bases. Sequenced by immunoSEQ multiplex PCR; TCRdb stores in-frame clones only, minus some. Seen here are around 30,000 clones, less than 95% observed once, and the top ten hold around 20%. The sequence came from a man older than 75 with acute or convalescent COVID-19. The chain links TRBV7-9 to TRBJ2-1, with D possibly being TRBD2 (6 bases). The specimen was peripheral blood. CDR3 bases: TGTGCCAGCAGCCCTCCTACCGGGACTCCGCGGGATGAGCAGTTCTTC. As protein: CASSPPTGTPRDEQFF.